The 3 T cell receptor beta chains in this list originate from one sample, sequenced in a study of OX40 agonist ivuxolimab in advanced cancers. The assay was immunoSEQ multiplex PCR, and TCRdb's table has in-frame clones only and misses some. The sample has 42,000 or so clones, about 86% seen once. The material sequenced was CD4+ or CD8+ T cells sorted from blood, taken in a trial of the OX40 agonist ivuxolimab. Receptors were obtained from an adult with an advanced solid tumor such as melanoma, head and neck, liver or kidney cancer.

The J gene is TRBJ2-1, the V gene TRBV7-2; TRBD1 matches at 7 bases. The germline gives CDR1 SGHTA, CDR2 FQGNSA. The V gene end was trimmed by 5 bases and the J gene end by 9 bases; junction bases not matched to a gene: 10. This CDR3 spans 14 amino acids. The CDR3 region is CASSAGGTTAEQFF. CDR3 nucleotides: TGTGCCAGCAGCGCAGGGGGTACCACTGCTGAGCAGTTCTTC.

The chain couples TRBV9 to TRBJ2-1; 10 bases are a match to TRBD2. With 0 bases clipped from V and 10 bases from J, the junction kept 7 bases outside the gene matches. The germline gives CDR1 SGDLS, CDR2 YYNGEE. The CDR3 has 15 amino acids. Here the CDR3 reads CASSVGGSGRSEQFF. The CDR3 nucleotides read TGTGCCAGCAGCGTAGGAGGTAGCGGGAGGTCGGAGCAGTTCTTC. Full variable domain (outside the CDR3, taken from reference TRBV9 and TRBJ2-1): DSGVTQTPKHLITATGQRVTLRCSPRSGDLSVYWYQQSLDQGLQFLIQYYNGEERAKGNILERFSAQQFPDLHSELNLSSLELGDSALYFCASSVGGSGRSEQFFGPGTRLTVL.

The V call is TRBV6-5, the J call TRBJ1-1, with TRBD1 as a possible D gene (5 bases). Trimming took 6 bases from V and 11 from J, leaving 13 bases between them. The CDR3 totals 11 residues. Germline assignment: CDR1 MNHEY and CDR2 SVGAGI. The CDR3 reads CASSGTLWAFF. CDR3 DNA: TGTGCCAGCAGCGGGACCCTTTGGGCTTTCTTT.